What follows are 11 T cell receptor beta chains derived from one specimen sequenced in a study of T cells in Graves' hyperthyroidism and ophthalmopathy. The TCR beta CDR3 regions underwent amplification using RNA transcripts as the source. First-round RT-PCR targeting the TCR CDR3 was performed with the HTBI primer set. TCRdb redid the calling of the multiplex PCR reads with MiXCR, one entry per CDR3 protein. The sample gives hundreds of thousands of distinct CDR3 sequences, around 20% of which show up once; 16% is in the top ten. The sequencing sample was made of blood. These receptors were collected from a woman aged 50 to 65 with Graves' hyperthyroidism that later progressed to Graves' ophthalmopathy.

This clonotype occurred many times. The V gene is TRBV6-1, the J gene TRBJ1-1; D is undetermined. Trimming took 6 bases from V and 1 from J, leaving 12 bases between them. The germline CDR1 and CDR2 sequences are MNHNS and SASEGT. CDR3 length: 14 residues. Here the CDR3 reads CASRVQDWNTEAFF. CDR3 nucleotides: TGTGCCAGCAGAGTCCAGGACTGGAACACTGAAGCTTTCTTT.

Many counts were recorded for this clonotype. The gene calls are TRBV7-2 and TRBJ2-7; D unclear. The CDR3 sequence is 12 residues long. Germline values: CDR1 SGHTA, CDR2 FQGNSA. V was clipped by 2 bases and J by 1 base, with 3 bases between them. CDR3 loop: CASSLTSYEQYF. The CDR3 bases are TGTGCCAGCAGCTTAACGTCCTACGAGCAGTACTTC.

This chain connects TRBV19 to TRBJ1-2; weak D call: TRBD1 (6 bases). The CDR3 loop spans 15 amino acids. From germline, CDR1 is LNHDA and CDR2 SQIVND (reference sequence). V lost 5 bases and J 3 bases, leaving 16 bases between the germline ends. CDR3 sequence: CASSRAPTGDYGYTF. CDR3 coding DNA: TGTGCCAGTAGTCGGGCTCCGACAGGCGACTATGGCTACACCTTC.

This clonotype was detected many times. The chain is built from TRBV30 and TRBJ1-2, with unresolved D. This CDR3 contains 14 residues. The germline CDR1 and CDR2 sequences are GTSNPN and SVGIG (reference sequence). Trimming pared 4 bases from V and 1 base from J, leaving 13 bases between. The CDR3 nucleotides are TGTGCCTGGAACGTTCGGACCTTTAACTATGGCTACACCTTC. It yields the protein CAWNVRTFNYGYTF.

The chain has TRBV20-1 and TRBJ2-3, with D perhaps matching TRBD1 or TRBD2 (5 bases each). Germline assignment: CDR1 DFQATT and CDR2 SNEGSKA (reference sequence). Trimming removed 4 bases from V and 1 base from J, with 9 bases in between. The CDR3 sequence is 13 residues long. CDR3 sequence: CSANRDRTDTQYF. For the CDR3, the DNA is TGCAGTGCTAACCGGGACCGCACAGATACGCAGTATTTT.

Ten or more counts support this clonotype. The junction departs from the called germline gene at one end, perhaps through a read error. This chain uses TRBV7-7 with TRBJ2-5; TRBD1 is a possible D gene (5 bases). CDR1 and CDR2 (germline): SSHAT, FNYEAQ (reference sequence). The CDR3 is 14 amino acids. This CDR3 is CASSLAGMVETQYF. CDR3 sequence (DNA): TGTGCTAGCAGCTTGGCAGGGATGGTAGAGACCCAGTACTTC.

This clonotype was recorded at least ten times. The chain combines TRBV28 with TRBJ2-7, with 8 nucleotides matching TRBD1. This CDR3 is built from 14 residues. With 2 bases clipped from V and 2 bases from J, the junction kept 2 bases outside the gene matches. Germline values: CDR1 MDHEN, CDR2 SYDVKM. CDR3 DNA sequence: TGTGCCAGCAGTTTACGGACAGGGCCCTACGAGCAGTACTTC. Protein product: CASSLRTGPYEQYF. Full variable domain (outside the CDR3, taken from reference TRBV28 and TRBJ2-7): DVKVTQSSRYLVKRTGEKVFLECVQDMDHENMFWYRQDPGLGLRLIYFSYDVKMKEKGDIPEGYSVSREKKERFSLILESASTNQTSMYLCASSLRTGPYEQYFGPGTRLTVT.

The chain recombines TRBV20-1 with TRBJ1-4; no firm D call. CDR3 size: 12 residues. Trimming removed 3 bases from V and 7 bases from J, with 9 bases in between. From germline, CDR1 is DFQATT and CDR2 SNEGSKA (reference sequence). This chain's CDR3 is CSARVGSEKLFF. The CDR3 nucleotides read TGCAGTGCTAGGGTCGGAAGTGAAAAACTGTTTTTT.

This clonotype was counted at least ten times. This chain connects TRBV20-1 to TRBJ1-1; D possibly corresponds to TRBD1 (6 bases). The CDR3 consists of 14 residues. Germline V gene lookup returns CDR1 DFQATT and CDR2 SNEGSKA (reference sequence). Between the trimmed V and J ends, which lost 5 bases and 4 bases, there was a span of 17 bases. CDR3 DNA: TGCAGTGCTCCCCATGGGGGGGGCCTCACTGAAGCTTTCTTT. Protein product: CSAPHGGGLTEAFF.

The chain couples TRBV7-9 to TRBJ2-1, with D possibly called TRBD1 or TRBD2 (5 bases each). Trimming removed 4 bases at V and 10 bases at J, with 11 bases between. The CDR3 length is 12 residues. CDR1 is SEHNR and CDR2 is FQNEAQ in the germline V gene (reference sequence). CDR3 loop: CASSWGFGEQFF. CDR3 in DNA: TGTGCCAGCAGCTGGGGGTTCGGGGAGCAGTTCTTC.

This clonotype was counted at least ten times. The V and J genes are TRBV3-1 and TRBJ1-2; D remains ambiguous. The germline V gene has CDR1 LGHDT and CDR2 YNNKEL (reference sequence). This CDR3 is 12 amino acids long. The V and J ends lost 3 bases and 4 bases respectively, with 6 bases between them. The CDR3 region has the DNA TGTGCCAGCAGCCAGACTGGCTATGGCTACACCTTC. The encoded protein is CASSQTGYGYTF. Supplemented by reference TRBV3-1 and TRBJ1-2, the full variable domain reads DTAVSQTPKYLVTQMGNDKSIKCEQNLGHDTMYWYKQDSKKFLKIMFSYNNKELIINETVPNRFSPKSPDKAHLNLHINSLELGDSAVYFCASSQTGYGYTFGSGTRLTVV.